Sequencing of this T cell receptor beta chain was carried out in a study of blood T cell repertoires in COVID-19. Study-wide background: The origin of the acute and convalescent COVID-19 samples was the United States, Italy and Spain. Sources were T cells, B-cell-depleted T cells, or PBMCs; the material itself was cDNA or gDNA.

Generated by immunoSEQ multiplex PCR, the TCRdb table keeps only in-frame clones and is missing some. The sample holds roughly 130,000 clones, around 83% seen once. Germline V gene lookup returns CDR1 SGHTA and CDR2 FQGNSA. This CDR3 has 14 residues. Germline trimming cut 6 bases from V and 8 bases from J; bases unmatched to any gene: 6. Sequenced material: peripheral blood. This clonotype was sampled from a man in his forties with active or convalescent COVID-19. The chain recombines TRBV7-2 with TRBJ1-4; 10 bases line up with TRBD1. The CDR3 spells CASRTGTGEEKLFF. The CDR3 DNA reads TGTGCCAGCAGGACCGGGACAGGGGAAGAAAAACTGTTTTTT.